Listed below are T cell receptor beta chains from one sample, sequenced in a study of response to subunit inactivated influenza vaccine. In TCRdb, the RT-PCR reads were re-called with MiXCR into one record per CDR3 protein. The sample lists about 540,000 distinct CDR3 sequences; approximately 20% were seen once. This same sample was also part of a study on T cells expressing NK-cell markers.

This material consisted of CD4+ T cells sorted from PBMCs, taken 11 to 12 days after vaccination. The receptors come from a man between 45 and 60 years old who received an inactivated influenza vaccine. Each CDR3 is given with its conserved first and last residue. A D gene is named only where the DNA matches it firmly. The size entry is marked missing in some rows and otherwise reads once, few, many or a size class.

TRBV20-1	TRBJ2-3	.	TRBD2	CSARHSGPARNTYTQYF	TGCAGTGCTAGGCATAGCGGGCCTGCAAGAAACACATATACGCAGTATTTT
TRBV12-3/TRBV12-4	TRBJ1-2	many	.	CASSFKANYGYTF	TGTGCCAGCAGTTTTAAAGCTAACTATGGCTACACCTTC
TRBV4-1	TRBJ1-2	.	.	CASSQDPGRYGYTF	TGCGCCAGCAGCCAAGATCCAGGGCGCTATGGCTACACCTTC
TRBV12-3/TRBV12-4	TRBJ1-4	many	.	CASSTSAGTGKLFF	TGTGCCAGCAGTACCTCCGCAGGGACGGGGAAACTGTTTTTT
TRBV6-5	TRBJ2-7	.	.	CASSYDGGLPREEYF	TGTGCCAGCAGTTACGACGGGGGACTCCCACGAGAGGAGTACTTC
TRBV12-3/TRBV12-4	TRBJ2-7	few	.	CASSVLRTYEQYF	TGTGCCAGCAGTGTGCTTCGGACCTACGAGCAGTACTTC
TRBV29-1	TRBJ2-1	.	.	CSVETLNEQFF	TGCAGCGTTGAGACCCTCAATGAGCAGTTCTTC
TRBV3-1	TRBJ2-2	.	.	CASSQGAPTGELFF	TGTGCCAGCAGCCAGGGGGCTCCGACCGGGGAGCTGTTTTTT
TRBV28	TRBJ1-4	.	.	CASSTSPTTNEKLFF	TGTGCCAGCAGCACGTCCCCGACCACTAATGAAAAACTGTTTTTT
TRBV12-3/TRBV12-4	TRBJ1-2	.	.	CASSPRGRKGYTF	TGTGCCAGCAGTCCCCGGGGTAGAAAAGGCTACACCTTC
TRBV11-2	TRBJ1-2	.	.	CASSPGYADGYTF	TGTGCCAGCAGCCCAGGATATGCTGATGGCTACACCTTC
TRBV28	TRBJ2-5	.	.	CASSLSVRRRQETQYF	TGTGCCAGCAGTTTGAGCGTTCGGAGGCGGCAAGAGACCCAGTACTTC
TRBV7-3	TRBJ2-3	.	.	CASSLSSVADTQYF	TGTGCCAGCAGCTTATCTAGCGTGGCAGATACGCAGTATTTT
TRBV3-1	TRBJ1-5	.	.	CASSQDMGQPQHF	TGTGCCAGCAGCCAAGATATGGGTCAGCCCCAGCATTTT
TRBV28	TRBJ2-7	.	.	CASRGGGTVFHEQYF	TGTGCCAGCAGGGGGGGCGGGACAGTATTCCACGAGCAGTACTTC
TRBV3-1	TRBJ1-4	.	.	CASSQHEKLFF	TGTGCCAGCAGCCAGCATGAAAAACTGTTTTTT
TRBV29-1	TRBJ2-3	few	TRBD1	CSVVPTGALSGDTQYF	TGCAGCGTGGTACCGACAGGGGCCCTCAGTGGAGATACGCAGTATTTT
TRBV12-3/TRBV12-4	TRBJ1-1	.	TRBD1	CASTPGGGLNTEAFF	TGTGCCAGCACCCCAGGGGGGGGCCTGAACACTGAAGCTTTCTTT
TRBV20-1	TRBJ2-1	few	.	CSAIDRFDEQFF	TGCAGTGCTATAGACAGGTTCGATGAGCAGTTCTTC
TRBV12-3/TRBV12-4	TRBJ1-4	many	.	CASSLEVSGEKLFF	TGTGCCAGCAGTCTCGAAGTCTCGGGGGAAAAACTGTTTTTT
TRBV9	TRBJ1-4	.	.	CASSNSGGADEKLFF	TGTGCCAGCAGCAACTCGGGGGGCGCGGATGAAAAACTGTTTTTT
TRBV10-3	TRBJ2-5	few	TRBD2	CAISSGAQETQYF	TGTGCCATCAGTAGCGGGGCACAAGAGACCCAGTACTTC